Described below is a single TCR beta chain sequence and its context. Its antigen is unidentified. This record belongs to a study of cytomegalovirus exposure and HLA in healthy donors. The study ran its PCR with 60 Vbeta and 13 Jbeta primers. Sequencing was performed with immunoSEQ multiplex PCR; in TCRdb, only in-frame clones are kept and a portion is missing. The sample yields 65,000 to 85,000 clones, 70% to 85% seen once. The germline V gene has CDR1 SGHRS and CDR2 YFSETQ. The ends were cut back, 1 base at V and 4 bases at J, with 9 bases in the middle. CDR3 length: 15 amino acids. Whole-study results and caveats: Later analysis identified several of the most significant clusters that appeared linked to common viral pathogens. Researchers counted roughly 160 TCR beta chains as cytomegalovirus-associated. In a later analysis, TCR association rates varied by HLA locus: DRB1 most, HLA-C fewest.

The source material was PBMCs. This chain uses TRBV5-1 with TRBJ2-6; D may be TRBD2 (5 bases). The TCR was taken from a woman in her fifties or sixties in good health and CMV-seronegative. CDR3 DNA: TGCGCCAGCAGCTTGTTGTCGGGGGGGGCCAACGTCCTGACTTTC. Translating gives CASSLLSGGANVLTF.